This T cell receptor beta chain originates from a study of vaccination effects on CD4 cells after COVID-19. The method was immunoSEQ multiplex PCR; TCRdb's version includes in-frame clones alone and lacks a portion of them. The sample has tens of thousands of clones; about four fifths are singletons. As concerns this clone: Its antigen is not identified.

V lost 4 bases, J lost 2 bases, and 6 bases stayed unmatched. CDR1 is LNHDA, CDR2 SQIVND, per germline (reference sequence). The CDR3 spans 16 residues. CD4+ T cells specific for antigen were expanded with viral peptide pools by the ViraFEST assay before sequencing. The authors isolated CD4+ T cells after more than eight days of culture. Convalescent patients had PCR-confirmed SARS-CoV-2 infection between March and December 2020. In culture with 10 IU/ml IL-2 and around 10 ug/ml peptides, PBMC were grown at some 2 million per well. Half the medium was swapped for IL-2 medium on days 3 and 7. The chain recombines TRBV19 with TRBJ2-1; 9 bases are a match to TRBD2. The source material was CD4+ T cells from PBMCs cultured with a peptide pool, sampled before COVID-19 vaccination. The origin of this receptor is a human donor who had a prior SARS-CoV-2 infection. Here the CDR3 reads CASSRSSGMAYNEQFF. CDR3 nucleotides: TGTGCCAGTAGTAGGTCTAGCGGGATGGCCTACAATGAGCAGTTCTTC.